This entry is about one T cell receptor (beta chain). Repertoires were generated with immunoSEQ multiplex PCR, while TCRdb's copy carries only in-frame clones and drops some. Of tens of thousands of clones listed, around 70% are singletons. From germline, CDR1 is SGHTA and CDR2 FQGNSA. The V gene lost 0 bases and the J gene lost 6 bases, with 18 bases spanning the gap. This CDR3 contains 16 residues. This sample was taken from a study of radiotherapy plus CTLA-4 blockade in lung cancer. This chain connects TRBV7-2 to TRBJ2-7; a possible D gene is TRBD1 (6 bases). This TCR derives from a human donor with non-small cell lung cancer whose response to radiotherapy plus ipilimumab could not be evaluated. This sample comprised peripheral blood, obtained from a patient treated with radiotherapy plus ipilimumab. CDR3 sequence (DNA): TGTGCCAGCAGCTTAGCACCGGGACAAGGTCTGGGCGAGCAGTACTTC. Residues: CASSLAPGQGLGEQYF.